This T cell receptor beta chain is drawn from a study of a mutant IDH1 vaccine in newly diagnosed glioma. Study as a whole: Treated patients had a mean age of approximately 40 years and a sex split that was roughly 60% male and 37.5% female. Patients got radiotherapy, temozolomide, or both beforehand, and most got both.

The sample's time point: baseline, week 1 (first vaccination visit). Described treatment: pre-vaccination baseline after standard-of-care therapy. New astrocytomas of WHO grade 3 or 4 that were IDH1-mutant and ATRX-lost were found in the donors. Study-wide points: Vaccination induced immune responses in roughly 93% of patients.

The CDR3 has 14 residues. Germline assignment: CDR1 SEHNR and CDR2 FQNEAQ (reference sequence). V was pared by 6 bases and J by 3 bases, with 6 bases of the junction left unmatched. Notes on this clone: What it recognizes is unknown.

Method: immunoSEQ multiplex PCR; TCRdb's copy keeps in-frame clones and lacks some. Counted here are 55,000 to 70,000 clones, more than 65% occurring once; the ten biggest clones make up 7% to 10%. This clonotype was sampled from a man aged 45 to 65 with glioma. The chain uses TRBV7-9 and TRBJ2-7; 9 nucleotides line up with TRBD1. The material was PBMCs, obtained from a glioma patient treated with radiotherapy, temozolomide or both. The CDR3 here is CASSRTGGGYEQYF. For the CDR3, the DNA is TGTGCCAGCAGTCGAACAGGGGGCGGCTACGAGCAGTACTTC.